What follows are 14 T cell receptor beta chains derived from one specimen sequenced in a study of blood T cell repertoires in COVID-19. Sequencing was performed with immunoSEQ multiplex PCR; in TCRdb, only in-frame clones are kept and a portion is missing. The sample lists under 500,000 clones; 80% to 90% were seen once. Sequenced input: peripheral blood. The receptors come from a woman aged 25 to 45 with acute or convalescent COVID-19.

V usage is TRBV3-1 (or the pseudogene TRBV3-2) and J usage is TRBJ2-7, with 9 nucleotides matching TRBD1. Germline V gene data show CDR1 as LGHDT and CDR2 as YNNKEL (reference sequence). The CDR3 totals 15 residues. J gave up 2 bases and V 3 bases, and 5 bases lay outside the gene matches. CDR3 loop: CASSQITGGPYEQYF. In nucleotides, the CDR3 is TGTGCCAGCAGCCAGATCACAGGGGGCCCCTACGAGCAGTACTTC.

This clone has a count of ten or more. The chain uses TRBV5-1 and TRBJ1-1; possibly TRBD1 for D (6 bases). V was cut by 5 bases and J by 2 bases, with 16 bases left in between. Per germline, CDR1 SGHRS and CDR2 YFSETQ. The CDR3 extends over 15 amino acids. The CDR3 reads CASRQTGFGNTEAFF. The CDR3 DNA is TGCGCCAGCAGACAGACAGGATTCGGTAACACTGAAGCTTTCTTT.

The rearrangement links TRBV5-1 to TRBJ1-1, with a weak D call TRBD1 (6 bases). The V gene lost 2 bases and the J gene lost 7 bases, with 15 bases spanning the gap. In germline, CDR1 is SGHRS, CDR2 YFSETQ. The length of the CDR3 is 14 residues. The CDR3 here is CASSFRGGEDEAFF. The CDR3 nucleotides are TGCGCCAGCAGCTTCAGAGGGGGTGAGGATGAAGCTTTCTTT.

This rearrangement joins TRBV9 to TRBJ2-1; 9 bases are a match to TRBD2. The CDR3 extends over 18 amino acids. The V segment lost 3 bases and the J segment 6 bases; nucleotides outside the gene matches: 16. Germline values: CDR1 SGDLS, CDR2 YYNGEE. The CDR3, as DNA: TGTGCCAGCAGCGCTGTACACGGGGGTAGCGGGGGATTCAATGAGCAGTTCTTC. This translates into CASSAVHGGSGGFNEQFF. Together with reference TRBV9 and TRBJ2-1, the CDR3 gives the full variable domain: DSGVTQTPKHLITATGQRVTLRCSPRSGDLSVYWYQQSLDQGLQFLIQYYNGEERAKGNILERFSAQQFPDLHSELNLSSLELGDSALYFCASSAVHGGSGGFNEQFFGPGTRLTVL.

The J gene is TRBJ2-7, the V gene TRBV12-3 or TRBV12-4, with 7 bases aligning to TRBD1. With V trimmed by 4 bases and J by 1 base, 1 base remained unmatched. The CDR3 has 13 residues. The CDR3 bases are TGTGCCAGCAGTTGGACAGGTTCCTACGAGCAGTACTTC. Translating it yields CASSWTGSYEQYF.

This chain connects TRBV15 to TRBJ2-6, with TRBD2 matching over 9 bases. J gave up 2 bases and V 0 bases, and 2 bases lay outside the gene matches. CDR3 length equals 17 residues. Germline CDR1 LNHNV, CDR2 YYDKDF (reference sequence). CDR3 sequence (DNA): TGTGCCACCAGCAGAGATCGACTAGCGGCTGGGGCCAACGTCCTGACTTTC. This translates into CATSRDRLAAGANVLTF.

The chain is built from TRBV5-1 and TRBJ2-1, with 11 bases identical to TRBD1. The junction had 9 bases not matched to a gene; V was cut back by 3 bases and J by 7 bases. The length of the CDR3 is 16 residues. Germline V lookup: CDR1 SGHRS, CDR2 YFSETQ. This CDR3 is CASSWGDRGFRNEQFF. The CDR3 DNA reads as TGCGCCAGCAGCTGGGGGGACAGGGGGTTTAGGAATGAGCAGTTCTTC.

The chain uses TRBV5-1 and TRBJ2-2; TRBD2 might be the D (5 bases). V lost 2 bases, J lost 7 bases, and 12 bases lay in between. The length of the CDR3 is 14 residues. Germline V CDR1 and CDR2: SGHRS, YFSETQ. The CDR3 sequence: CASSFGENGGELFF. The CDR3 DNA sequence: TGCGCCAGCAGCTTTGGGGAGAATGGCGGGGAGCTGTTTTTT.

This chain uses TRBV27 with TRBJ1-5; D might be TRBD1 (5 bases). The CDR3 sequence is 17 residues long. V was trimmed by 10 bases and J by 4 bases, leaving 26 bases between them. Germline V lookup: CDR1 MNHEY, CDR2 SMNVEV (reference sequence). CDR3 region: CANLWILQGYSNQPQHF. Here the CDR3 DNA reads TGTGCCAATCTTTGGATCTTGCAGGGATACAGTAATCAGCCCCAGCATTTT.

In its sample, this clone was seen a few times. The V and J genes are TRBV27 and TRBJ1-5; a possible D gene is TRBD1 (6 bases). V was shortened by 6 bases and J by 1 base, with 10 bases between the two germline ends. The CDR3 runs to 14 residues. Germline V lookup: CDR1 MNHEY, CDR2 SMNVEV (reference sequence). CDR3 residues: CASRSGVSNQPQHF. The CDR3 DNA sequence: TGTGCCAGCAGGTCAGGGGTAAGCAATCAGCCCCAGCATTTT.

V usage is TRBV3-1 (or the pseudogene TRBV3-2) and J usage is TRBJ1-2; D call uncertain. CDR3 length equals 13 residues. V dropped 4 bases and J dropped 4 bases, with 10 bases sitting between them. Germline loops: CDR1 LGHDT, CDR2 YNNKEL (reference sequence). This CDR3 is CASSREPGYGYTF. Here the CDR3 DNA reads TGTGCCAGCAGCCGAGAACCGGGCTATGGCTACACCTTC.

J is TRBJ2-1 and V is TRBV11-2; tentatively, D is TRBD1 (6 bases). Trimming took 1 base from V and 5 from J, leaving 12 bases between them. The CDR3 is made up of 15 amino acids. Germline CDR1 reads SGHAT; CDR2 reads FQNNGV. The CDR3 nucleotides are TGTGCCAGCAGCTTAGTAGGGACAAACCACAATGAGCAGTTCTTC. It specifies CASSLVGTNHNEQFF.

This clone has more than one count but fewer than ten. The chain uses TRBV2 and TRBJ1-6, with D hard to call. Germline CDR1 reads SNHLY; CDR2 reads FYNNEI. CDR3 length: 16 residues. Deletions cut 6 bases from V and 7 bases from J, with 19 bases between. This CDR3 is CASRSASMGRNSPLHF. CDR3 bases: TGTGCCAGCAGGAGCGCCTCTATGGGGAGGAATTCACCCCTCCACTTT.

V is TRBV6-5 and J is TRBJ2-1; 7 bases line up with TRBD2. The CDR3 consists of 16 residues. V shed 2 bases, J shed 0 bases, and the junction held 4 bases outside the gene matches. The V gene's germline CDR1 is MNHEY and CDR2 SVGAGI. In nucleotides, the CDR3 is TGTGCCAGCAGTTACGACGGGGGGAACTCCTACAATGAGCAGTTCTTC. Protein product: CASSYDGGNSYNEQFF.